This TCR beta chain appears in the sequencing data of a study of shared clonotypes between healthy human individuals. About the study: Each donor's CD8 memory used one plate, CD8 naive two, each CD4 subset three.

Trimming left V 4 bases short and J 0 bases short, with 14 bases between. CDR3 length: 16 residues. Germline V gene data show CDR1 as KGHSH and CDR2 as LQKENI. Assay used: immunoSEQ multiplex PCR; TCRdb lists only in-frame clones, some missing. Of 2,100,000 or so clones in the sample, under 97% were seen once. The chain has TRBV18 and TRBJ2-3, with D perhaps TRBD1 (6 bases). This TCR derives from a young man in good health. Material: naive CD4+ T cells sorted from blood. The subset denotes: CD45RA+ positively selected. The CDR3 nucleotides read TGTGCCAGCTCACAAGACAGGACAACTAGCACAGATACGCAGTATTTT. This sequence encodes CASSQDRTTSTDTQYF.